This T cell receptor (beta chain) was retrieved from a study of spatial heterogeneity in lung cancer. Study-level background: Detection consistently yielded more beta chains than alpha chains.

This clonotype was observed a handful of times. After removal of 6 bases from V and 2 bases from J, the junction contained 4 bases not matched to a gene. The V gene's germline CDR1 is SGHRS and CDR2 YFSETQ. The CDR3 loop spans 14 amino acids. Time point denoted: sample taken at primary tumor resection. Researchers sequenced whole RNA taken from tumor, nontumor lung or frozen PBMC without sorting. TCRdb reprocessed the 5' RACE reads with MiXCR, giving one entry per CDR3 protein. Among about 95,000 distinct CDR3 sequences, 7% to 9% were seen once, and the ten largest hold about 7%. The source of this sequence is a male donor with early-stage non-small cell lung cancer. The chain has TRBV5-1 and TRBJ2-2; 7 positions agree with TRBD1. The specimen comprised PBMCs, sampled at surgery. This CDR3 reads CASKGAYNTGELFF. In DNA form, the CDR3 reads TGCGCCAGCAAGGGGGCTTATAACACCGGGGAGCTGTTTTTT.